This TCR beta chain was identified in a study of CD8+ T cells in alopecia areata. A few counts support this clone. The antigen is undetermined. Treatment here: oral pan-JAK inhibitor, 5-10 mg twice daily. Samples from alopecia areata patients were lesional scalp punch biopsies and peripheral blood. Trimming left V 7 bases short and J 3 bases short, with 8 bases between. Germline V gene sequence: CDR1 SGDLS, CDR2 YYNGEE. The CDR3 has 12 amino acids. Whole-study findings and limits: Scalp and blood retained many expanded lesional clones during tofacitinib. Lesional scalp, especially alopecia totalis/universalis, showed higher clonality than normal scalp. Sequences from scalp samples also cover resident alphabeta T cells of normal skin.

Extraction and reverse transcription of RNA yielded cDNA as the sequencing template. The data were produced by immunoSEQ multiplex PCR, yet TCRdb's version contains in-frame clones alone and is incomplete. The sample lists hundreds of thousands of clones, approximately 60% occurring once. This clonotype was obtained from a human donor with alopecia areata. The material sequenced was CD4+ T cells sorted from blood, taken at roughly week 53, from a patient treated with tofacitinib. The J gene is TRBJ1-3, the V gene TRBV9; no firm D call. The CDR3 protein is CASGFLGNTIYF. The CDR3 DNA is TGTGCCAGCGGTTTCCTTGGAAACACCATATATTTT.